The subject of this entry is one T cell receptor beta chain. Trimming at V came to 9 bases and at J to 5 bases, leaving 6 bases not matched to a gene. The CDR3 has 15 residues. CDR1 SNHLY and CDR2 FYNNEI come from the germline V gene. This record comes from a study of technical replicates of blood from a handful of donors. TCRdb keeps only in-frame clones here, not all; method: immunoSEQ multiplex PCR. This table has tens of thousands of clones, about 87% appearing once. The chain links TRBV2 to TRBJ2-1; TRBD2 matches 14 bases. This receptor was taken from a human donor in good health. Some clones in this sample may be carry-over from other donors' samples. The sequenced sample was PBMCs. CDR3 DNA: TGTGCCAGGCAATGGGGACTAGCGGGGGACAATGAGCAGTTCTTC. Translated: CARQWGLAGDNEQFF.